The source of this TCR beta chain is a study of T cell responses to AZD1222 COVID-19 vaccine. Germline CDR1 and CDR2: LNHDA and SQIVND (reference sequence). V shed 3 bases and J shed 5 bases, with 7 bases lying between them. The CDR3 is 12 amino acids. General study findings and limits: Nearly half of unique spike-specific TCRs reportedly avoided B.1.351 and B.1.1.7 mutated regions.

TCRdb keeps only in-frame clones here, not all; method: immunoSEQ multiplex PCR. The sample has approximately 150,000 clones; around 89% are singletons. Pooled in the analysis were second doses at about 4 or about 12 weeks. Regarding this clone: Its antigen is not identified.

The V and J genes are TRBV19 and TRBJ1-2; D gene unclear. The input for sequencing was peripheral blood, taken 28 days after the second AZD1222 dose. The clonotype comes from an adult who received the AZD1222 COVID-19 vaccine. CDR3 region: CASSIVGYGYTF. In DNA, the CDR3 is TGTGCCAGTAGTATCGTGGGTTATGGCTACACCTTC.